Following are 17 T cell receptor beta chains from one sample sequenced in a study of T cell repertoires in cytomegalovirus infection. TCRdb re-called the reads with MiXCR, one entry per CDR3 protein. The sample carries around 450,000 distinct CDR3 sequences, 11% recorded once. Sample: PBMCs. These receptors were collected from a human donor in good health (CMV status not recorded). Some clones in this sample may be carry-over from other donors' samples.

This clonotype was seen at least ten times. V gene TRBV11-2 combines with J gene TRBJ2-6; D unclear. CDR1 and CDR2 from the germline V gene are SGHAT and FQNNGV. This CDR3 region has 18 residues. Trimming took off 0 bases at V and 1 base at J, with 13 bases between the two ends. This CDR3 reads CASSLDSPKASGANVLTF. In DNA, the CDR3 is TGTGCCAGCAGCTTAGACAGTCCTAAAGCATCTGGGGCCAACGTCCTGACTTTC.

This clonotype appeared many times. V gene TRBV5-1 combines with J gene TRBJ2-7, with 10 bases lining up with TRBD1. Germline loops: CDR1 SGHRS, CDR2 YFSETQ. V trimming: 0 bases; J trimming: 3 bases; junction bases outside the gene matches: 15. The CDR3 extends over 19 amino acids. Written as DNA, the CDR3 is TGCGCCAGCAGCTTGGCCTATATCAGCAACCGGGACAGGGGCTACGAGCAGTACTTC. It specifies CASSLAYISNRDRGYEQYF.

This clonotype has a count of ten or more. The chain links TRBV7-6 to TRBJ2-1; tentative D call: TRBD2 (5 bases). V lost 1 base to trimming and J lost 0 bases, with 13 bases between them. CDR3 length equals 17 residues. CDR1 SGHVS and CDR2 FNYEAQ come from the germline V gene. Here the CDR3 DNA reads TGTGCCAGCAGCTTAGTAATCCGGGGAGACTCCTACAATGAGCAGTTCTTC. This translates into CASSLVIRGDSYNEQFF.

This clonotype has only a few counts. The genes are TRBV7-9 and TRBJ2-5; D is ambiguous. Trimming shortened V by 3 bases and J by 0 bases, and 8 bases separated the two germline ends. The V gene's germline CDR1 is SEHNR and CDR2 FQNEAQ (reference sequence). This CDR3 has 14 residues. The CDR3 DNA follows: TGTGCCAGCAGCTTTCAGAACTACCAAGAGACCCAGTACTTC. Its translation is CASSFQNYQETQYF.

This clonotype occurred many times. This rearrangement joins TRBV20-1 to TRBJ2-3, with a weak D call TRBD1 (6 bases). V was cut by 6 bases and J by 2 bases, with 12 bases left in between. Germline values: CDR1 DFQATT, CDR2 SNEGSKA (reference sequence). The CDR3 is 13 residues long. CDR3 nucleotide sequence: TGCAGTGCCCCAAGGACAGACACAGATACGCAGTATTTT. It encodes CSAPRTDTDTQYF.

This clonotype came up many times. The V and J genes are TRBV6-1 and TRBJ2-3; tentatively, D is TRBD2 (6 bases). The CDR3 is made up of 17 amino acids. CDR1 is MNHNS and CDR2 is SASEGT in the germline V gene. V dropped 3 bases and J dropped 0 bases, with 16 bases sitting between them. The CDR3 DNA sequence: TGTGCCAGCAGTGACCCATCGACTAGGCCTAGCACAGATACGCAGTATTTT. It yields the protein CASSDPSTRPSTDTQYF.

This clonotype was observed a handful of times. The CDR3 DNA reads TGCAGTGCTAGTTTTCTGATTAGAGAGCAGTACTTC. This codes for CSASFLIREQYF. The V call is TRBV20-1, the J call TRBJ2-7; no definite D call. Germline V gene sequence: CDR1 DFQATT, CDR2 SNEGSKA (reference sequence). The CDR3 consists of 12 residues. The V end was cut by 3 bases, the J end by 7 bases, with 13 bases between.

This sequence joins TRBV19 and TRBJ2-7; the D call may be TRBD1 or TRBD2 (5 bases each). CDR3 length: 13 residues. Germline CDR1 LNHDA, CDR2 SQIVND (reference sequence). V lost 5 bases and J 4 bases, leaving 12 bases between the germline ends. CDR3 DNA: TGTGCCAGTAGTTCGGGGCTTCCTTACGAGCAGTACTTC. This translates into CASSSGLPYEQYF.

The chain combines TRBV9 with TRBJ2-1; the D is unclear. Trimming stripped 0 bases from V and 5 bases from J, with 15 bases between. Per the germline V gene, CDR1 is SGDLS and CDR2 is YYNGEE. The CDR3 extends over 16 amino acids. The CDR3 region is CASSVEADLWDNEQFF. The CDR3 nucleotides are TGTGCCAGCAGCGTAGAGGCGGACCTCTGGGACAATGAGCAGTTCTTC.

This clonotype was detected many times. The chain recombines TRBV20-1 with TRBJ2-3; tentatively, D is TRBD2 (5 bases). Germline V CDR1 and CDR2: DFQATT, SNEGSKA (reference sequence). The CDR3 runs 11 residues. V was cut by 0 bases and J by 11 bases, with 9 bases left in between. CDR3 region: CSARDWELQYF. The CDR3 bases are TGCAGTGCTAGAGATTGGGAGTTGCAGTATTTT.

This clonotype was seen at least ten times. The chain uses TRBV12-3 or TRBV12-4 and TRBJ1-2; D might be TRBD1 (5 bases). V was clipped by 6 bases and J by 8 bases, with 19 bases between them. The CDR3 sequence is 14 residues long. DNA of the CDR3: TGTGCCAGCAGGACGACAGCCCCTTTCGGGGGCTACACCTTC. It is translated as CASRTTAPFGGYTF.

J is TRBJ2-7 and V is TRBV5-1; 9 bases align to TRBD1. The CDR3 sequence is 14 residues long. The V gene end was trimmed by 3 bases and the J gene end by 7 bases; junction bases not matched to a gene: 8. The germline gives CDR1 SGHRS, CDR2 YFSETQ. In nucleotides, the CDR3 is TGCGCCAGCAGCTGGACAGGGGCCTTGGAGGAGCAGTACTTC. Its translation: CASSWTGALEEQYF. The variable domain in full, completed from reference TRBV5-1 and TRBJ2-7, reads KAGVTQTPRYLIKTRGQQVTLSCSPISGHRSVSWYQQTPGQGLQFLFEYFSETQRNKGNFPGRFSGRQFSNSRSEMNVSTLELGDSALYLCASSWTGALEEQYFGPGTRLTVT.

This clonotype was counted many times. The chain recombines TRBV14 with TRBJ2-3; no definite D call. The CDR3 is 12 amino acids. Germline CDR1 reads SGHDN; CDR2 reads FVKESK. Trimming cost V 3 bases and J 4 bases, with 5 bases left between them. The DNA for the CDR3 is TGTGCCAGCAGCCATGTGGCAGATACGCAGTATTTT. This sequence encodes CASSHVADTQYF.

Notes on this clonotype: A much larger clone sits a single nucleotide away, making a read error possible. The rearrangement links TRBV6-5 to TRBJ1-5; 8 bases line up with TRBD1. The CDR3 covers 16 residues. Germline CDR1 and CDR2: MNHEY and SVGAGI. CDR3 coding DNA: TGTGCCAGCAGCTCTTCCAGGGGGCTCAGCAGTCAGCCCCAGCATTTT. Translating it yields CASSSSRGLSSQPQHF.

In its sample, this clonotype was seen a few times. CDR3 sequence reads: CASSPVDRKAQHF. As DNA, the CDR3 is TGTGCCAGCTCACCGGTAGACAGGAAGGCCCAGCATTTT. The chain recombines TRBV18 with TRBJ1-5, with a weak D call TRBD1 (6 bases). Germline-derived CDR1 and CDR2 are KGHSH and LQKENI. V lost 3 bases, J lost 11 bases, and 14 bases lay in between. The CDR3 has 13 amino acids.

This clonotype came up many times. The DNA of the CDR3 is TGTGCCAGCAGCCTGAGCGGGGCCTTTTACAATGAGCAGTTCTTC. Protein: CASSLSGAFYNEQFF. The chain is built from TRBV11-2 and TRBJ2-1, with 7 bases lining up with TRBD2. The V segment lost 5 bases and the J segment 4 bases; nucleotides outside the gene matches: 8. This CDR3 spans 15 amino acids. Looked up from germline, CDR1 is SGHAT and CDR2 is FQNNGV.

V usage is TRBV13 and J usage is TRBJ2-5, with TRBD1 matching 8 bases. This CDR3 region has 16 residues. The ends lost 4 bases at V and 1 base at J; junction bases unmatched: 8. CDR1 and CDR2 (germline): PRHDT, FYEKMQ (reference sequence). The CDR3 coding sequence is TGTGCCAGCAGCTCCCTCTTCGACAGGGGCCAAGAGACCCAGTACTTC. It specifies CASSSLFDRGQETQYF.